Below, 32 T cell receptor beta chains from the same sample are listed, as sequenced in a study of OX40 agonist ivuxolimab in advanced cancers. Clones were sequenced by immunoSEQ multiplex PCR, and TCRdb holds only the in-frame ones, with some missing. The profile shows more than 95,000 clones, 70% to 90% of them singletons. The sequenced sample was CD4+ or CD8+ T cells sorted from blood, obtained in a trial of the OX40 agonist ivuxolimab. These receptors came from an adult with an advanced solid tumor such as melanoma, head and neck, liver or kidney cancer.

The chain uses TRBV28 and TRBJ2-7; a weak D match, TRBD2 (5 bases). The CDR3 extends over 15 amino acids. V was cut by 7 bases and J by 3 bases, with 19 bases left in between. Germline lookup yields CDR1 MDHEN and CDR2 SYDVKM. As DNA, the CDR3 is TGTGCCAGCACCGGAGGAAATCCAAGGAGCTACGAGCAGTACTTC. Residues: CASTGGNPRSYEQYF. Drawing the rest from reference TRBV28 and TRBJ2-7, the complete variable domain is DVKVTQSSRYLVKRTGEKVFLECVQDMDHENMFWYRQDPGLGLRLIYFSYDVKMKEKGDIPEGYSVSREKKERFSLILESASTNQTSMYLCASTGGNPRSYEQYFGPGTRLTVT.

The count of this clone is one. The chain joins TRBV5-1 to TRBJ2-7, with D possibly matching TRBD1 (6 bases). Per germline, CDR1 SGHRS and CDR2 YFSETQ. V lost 5 bases and J 0 bases, leaving 18 bases between the germline ends. The CDR3 runs 16 residues. The CDR3 DNA reads as TGCGCCAGCAGACATGGACAGACTCCCAGCTCCTACGAGCAGTACTTC. It is translated as CASRHGQTPSSYEQYF. Looking up the rest from reference TRBV5-1 and TRBJ2-7 gives the full variable domain: KAGVTQTPRYLIKTRGQQVTLSCSPISGHRSVSWYQQTPGQGLQFLFEYFSETQRNKGNFPGRFSGRQFSNSRSEMNVSTLELGDSALYLCASRHGQTPSSYEQYFGPGTRLTVT.

This chain links TRBV7-2 with TRBJ2-2; 9 bases fit TRBD2. The CDR3 is 16 residues long. Germline V gives CDR1 SGHTA, CDR2 FQGNSA. Trimming cost V 5 bases and J 6 bases; bases outside gene matches: 10. The CDR3 DNA sequence: TGTGCCAGCAGCCTTAGCGGGGGCCCCGGGTCCGGGGAGCTGTTTTTT. Amino acid sequence: CASSLSGGPGSGELFF.

The chain carries TRBV5-6 and TRBJ1-1; possibly TRBD1 for D (5 bases). Germline CDR1 reads SGHDT; CDR2 reads YYEEEE. Trimming cost V 4 bases and J 4 bases, with 17 bases left between them. The CDR3 is 15 amino acids. CDR3 sequence reads: CASSPVGGSVTEAFF. CDR3 sequence (DNA): TGTGCCAGCAGCCCTGTGGGGGGGTCGGTCACTGAAGCTTTCTTT.

This rearrangement joins TRBV28 to TRBJ2-7; D not certain. CDR3 size: 12 residues. In germline, CDR1 is MDHEN, CDR2 SYDVKM. The V end lost 6 bases, the J end lost 4 bases, and 10 bases lay between the germline ends. The CDR3 spells CASSALPYEQYF. The DNA for the CDR3 is TGTGCCAGCAGCGCCCTCCCGTACGAGCAGTACTTC.

This chain uses TRBV14 with TRBJ2-7; 10 nucleotides align to TRBD2. This CDR3 comprises 15 residues. The trim removed 1 base at V and 5 bases at J, leaving 5 bases unmatched. The germline gives CDR1 SGHDN, CDR2 FVKESK. Here the CDR3 DNA reads TGTGCCAGCAGCCAAGTGGCTAGCGGGGGCAACGAGCAGTACTTC. Protein sequence: CASSQVASGGNEQYF.

V usage is TRBV7-2 and J usage is TRBJ2-1, with D unclear. V was shortened by 5 bases and J by 5 bases, with 10 bases between the two germline ends. The CDR3 is made up of 13 amino acids. Germline V lookup: CDR1 SGHTA, CDR2 FQGNSA. CDR3 nucleotides: TGTGCCAGCAGCAAACGTCCCGACAATGAGCAGTTCTTC. It specifies CASSKRPDNEQFF.

The chain carries TRBV9 and TRBJ1-6; D call uncertain. Looked up from germline, CDR1 is SGDLS and CDR2 is YYNGEE. V lost 0 bases and J 6 bases, leaving 4 bases between the germline ends. CDR3 length: 13 residues. In nucleotides, the CDR3 is TGTGCCAGCAGCGTAGACAGTAATTCACCCCTCCACTTT. Translated, it gives CASSVDSNSPLHF.

The V and J genes are TRBV28 and TRBJ1-1; D unclear. There are 11 residues in the CDR3. Trimming took off 2 bases at V and 10 bases at J, with 8 bases between the two ends. Germline V gene lookup returns CDR1 MDHEN and CDR2 SYDVKM. The CDR3 nucleotides are TGTGCCAGCAGTTTACCCAATGGAGCTTTCTTT. As protein: CASSLPNGAFF. Filled out from reference TRBV28 and TRBJ1-1, the complete variable domain reads DVKVTQSSRYLVKRTGEKVFLECVQDMDHENMFWYRQDPGLGLRLIYFSYDVKMKEKGDIPEGYSVSREKKERFSLILESASTNQTSMYLCASSLPNGAFFGQGTRLTVV.

This clone was recorded once. This chain uses TRBV15 with TRBJ1-1; D is undetermined. Between the trimmed V and J ends, which lost 1 base and 0 bases, there was a span of 12 bases. CDR3 length equals 16 residues. Germline V lookup: CDR1 LNHNV, CDR2 YYDKDF (reference sequence). This CDR3 is CATSRVHSYLNTEAFF. DNA of the CDR3: TGTGCCACCAGCAGAGTACACAGTTACCTGAACACTGAAGCTTTCTTT.

This chain connects TRBV11-2 to TRBJ2-5; D remains unclear. The CDR3 sequence is 12 residues long. From germline, CDR1 is SGHAT and CDR2 FQNNGV. Trimming removed 5 bases from V and 5 bases from J, with 9 bases in between. The CDR3 DNA reads as TGTGCCAGCAGCCCAGCGCAGGAGACCCAGTACTTC. Residues: CASSPAQETQYF.

The chain couples TRBV7-2 to TRBJ2-7; TRBD2 matches 9 bases. V was pared by 5 bases and J by 6 bases, with 11 bases of the junction left unmatched. This CDR3 is built from 15 residues. The germline V gene encodes CDR1 SGHTA and CDR2 FQGNSA. The CDR3, as DNA: TGTGCCAGCAGCCCCCCGGGACTAGCCCTAGGCGAGCAGTACTTC. This gives the protein CASSPPGLALGEQYF. The full variable domain, completed using reference TRBV7-2 and TRBJ2-7, is GAGVSQSPSNKVTEKGKDVELRCDPISGHTALYWYRQSLGQGLEFLIYFQGNSAPDKSGLPSDRFSAERTGGSVSTLTIQRTQQEDSAVYLCASSPPGLALGEQYFGPGTRLTVT.

This clone was counted between two and nine times. J is TRBJ1-1 and V is TRBV7-2; perhaps TRBD1 as D (5 bases). Per germline, CDR1 SGHTA and CDR2 FQGNSA. V was pared by 5 bases and J by 3 bases, with 7 bases between. The CDR3 covers 12 residues. CDR3 in DNA: TGTGCCAGCAGCCGGGACCACACTGAAGCTTTCTTT. Translation gives CASSRDHTEAFF. The full variable domain, completed using reference TRBV7-2 and TRBJ1-1, is GAGVSQSPSNKVTEKGKDVELRCDPISGHTALYWYRQSLGQGLEFLIYFQGNSAPDKSGLPSDRFSAERTGGSVSTLTIQRTQQEDSAVYLCASSRDHTEAFFGQGTRLTVV.

This chain uses TRBV30 with TRBJ1-1; D unclear. The germline gives CDR1 GTSNPN, CDR2 SVGIG (reference sequence). V gave up 6 bases and J gave up 0 bases, with 5 bases separating them. This CDR3 has 11 residues. CDR3 residues: CACDLNTEAFF. Written as DNA, the CDR3 is TGTGCCTGCGATTTGAACACTGAAGCTTTCTTT. The whole variable domain, filled in from reference TRBV30 and TRBJ1-1, reads SQTIHQWPATLVQPVGSPLSLECTVEGTSNPNLYWYRQAAGRGLQLLFYSVGIGQISSEVPQNLSASRPQDRQFILSSKKLLLSDSGFYLCACDLNTEAFFGQGTRLTVV.

The rearrangement joins TRBV5-1 to TRBJ2-5; 7 bases are shared with TRBD1. V lost 5 bases and J lost 0; bases outside the gene matches: 4. CDR3 size: 14 residues. In germline, CDR1 is SGHRS, CDR2 YFSETQ. The DNA for the CDR3 is TGCGCCAGCAGTGGGACAGCGTACCAAGAGACCCAGTACTTC. Translating it yields CASSGTAYQETQYF.

The chain recombines TRBV5-6 with TRBJ1-1; maybe TRBD1 (6 bases). Germline lookup yields CDR1 SGHDT and CDR2 YYEEEE. The CDR3 is 16 residues long. V lost 3 bases and J lost 1, with 16 bases in between. The CDR3 DNA follows: TGTGCCAGCAGCTGGGGGCCCGGGACAAGGAACACTGAAGCTTTCTTT. It encodes CASSWGPGTRNTEAFF.

The V gene is TRBV7-2, the J gene TRBJ1-3, with D hard to call. The ends were cut back, 7 bases at V and 0 bases at J, with 10 bases in the middle. CDR3 length equals 14 residues. The germline V gene has CDR1 SGHTA and CDR2 FQGNSA. The CDR3 region has the DNA TGTGCCAGCAATCACGGATACTCTGGAAACACCATATATTTT. As protein: CASNHGYSGNTIYF.

The chain recombines TRBV7-9 with TRBJ2-4; 10 nucleotides line up with TRBD1. The CDR3 sequence is 14 residues long. The germline V gene encodes CDR1 SEHNR and CDR2 FQNEAQ (reference sequence). V lost 5 bases, J lost 8 bases, and 6 bases stayed unmatched. This CDR3 reads CASSLSGTGDIQYF. In DNA, the CDR3 is TGTGCCAGCAGCCTCAGCGGGACAGGGGACATTCAGTACTTC.

This clone has just a few counts. The chain couples TRBV10-3 to TRBJ1-2; possibly TRBD1 for D (5 bases). Looked up from germline, CDR1 is ENHRY and CDR2 is SYGVKD. The CDR3 covers 16 residues. Trimming took 0 bases from V and 2 from J, leaving 13 bases between them. CDR3 sequence reads: CAISESLWRGNYGYTF. The CDR3 DNA follows: TGTGCCATCAGTGAGTCGCTTTGGAGGGGCAACTATGGCTACACCTTC.

Only one count was recorded for this clone. The chain is built from TRBV9 and TRBJ1-5, with TRBD1 as a possible D gene (6 bases). Germline V gives CDR1 SGDLS, CDR2 YYNGEE. CDR3 length equals 14 residues. Deletions cut 0 bases from V and 2 bases from J, with 6 bases between. The chain's CDR3 is CASSVGQGNQPQHF. CDR3 nucleotide sequence: TGTGCCAGCAGCGTAGGACAGGGCAATCAGCCCCAGCATTTT.

The V gene is TRBV4-1, the J gene TRBJ1-1; D not resolved. Germline V gene sequence: CDR1 MGHRA, CDR2 YSYEKL. The germline V and J ends were trimmed by 0 bases and 1 base, with 9 bases remaining between them. This CDR3 comprises 15 residues. CDR3 sequence (DNA): TGCGCCAGCAGCCAAGATCGTATGGGGAACACTGAAGCTTTCTTT. Protein: CASSQDRMGNTEAFF.

The genes are TRBV6-5 and TRBJ1-1; no clear D. The V end lost 2 bases, the J end lost 7 bases, and 11 bases lay between the germline ends. This CDR3 is 13 amino acids long. In germline, CDR1 is MNHEY, CDR2 SVGAGI. DNA for the CDR3: TGTGCCAGCAGTTACGACGGGAATCTTGAAGCTTTCTTT. Its translation: CASSYDGNLEAFF.

This chain connects TRBV28 to TRBJ1-2; TRBD1 matches at 7 bases. CDR1 MDHEN and CDR2 SYDVKM come from the germline V gene. J gave up 2 bases and V 4 bases, and 10 bases lay outside the gene matches. This CDR3 contains 16 residues. The chain's CDR3 is CASSSGQVWVNYGYTF. For the CDR3, the DNA is TGTGCCAGCAGTTCCGGACAGGTGTGGGTGAACTATGGCTACACCTTC.

This clone came up once. V and J are TRBV19 and TRBJ2-7, with TRBD1 as a possible D gene (6 bases). Germline V gene lookup returns CDR1 LNHDA and CDR2 SQIVND (reference sequence). There are 13 residues in the CDR3. V gave up 8 bases and J gave up 4 bases, with 15 bases separating them. The CDR3 DNA is TGTGCCAGTGCCACGCAGGGGAGATACGAGCAGTACTTC. Its protein is CASATQGRYEQYF.

The chain is built from TRBV18 and TRBJ1-4; D is unclear. The CDR3 contains 13 residues. CDR1 is KGHSH, CDR2 LQKENI, per germline. Trimming cost V 5 bases and J 8 bases, with 12 bases left between them. CDR3 sequence (DNA): TGTGCCAGCTCAAACGACCCCGGCGAAAAACTGTTTTTT. It codes for CASSNDPGEKLFF.

Only one count was recorded for this clone. The chain carries TRBV5-6 and TRBJ1-1; weak D call: TRBD1 (6 bases). Germline V lookup: CDR1 SGHDT, CDR2 YYEEEE. Trimming stripped 4 bases from V and 4 bases from J, with 17 bases between. CDR3 length equals 15 residues. CDR3 region: CASSILDSARTEAFF. DNA of the CDR3: TGTGCCAGCAGCATTCTGGACAGCGCGCGCACTGAAGCTTTCTTT. The full variable domain, completed using reference TRBV5-6 and TRBJ1-1, is DAGVTQSPTHLIKTRGQQVTLRCSPKSGHDTVSWYQQALGQGPQFIFQYYEEEERQRGNFPDRFSGHQFPNYSSELNVNALLLGDSALYLCASSILDSARTEAFFGQGTRLTVV.

This chain joins TRBV7-2 and TRBJ1-1, with a tentative D call TRBD1 (5 bases). The CDR3 is 15 amino acids. V lost 0 bases to trimming and J lost 2 bases, with 10 bases between them. The V gene's germline CDR1 is SGHTA and CDR2 FQGNSA. This CDR3 is CASSLARQINTEAFF. The CDR3 DNA reads TGTGCCAGCAGCTTAGCGCGACAGATTAACACTGAAGCTTTCTTT.

V gene TRBV5-1 combines with J gene TRBJ1-3, with D tentatively TRBD1 (5 bases). V was trimmed by 5 bases and J by 3 bases, leaving 15 bases between them. The CDR3 runs 15 residues. Germline assignment: CDR1 SGHRS and CDR2 YFSETQ. CDR3 nucleotide sequence: TGCGCCAGCAGGTCTACGCAGGGAAATGGAAACACCATATATTTT. Its protein is CASRSTQGNGNTIYF.

The chain joins TRBV7-9 to TRBJ1-5; maybe TRBD1 (5 bases). This CDR3 has 16 residues. Trimming shortened V by 3 bases and J by 0 bases, and 12 bases separated the two germline ends. Looked up from germline, CDR1 is SEHNR and CDR2 is FQNEAQ (reference sequence). The CDR3 DNA reads TGTGCCAGCAGCTTCCGGGACGCTCCTAGCAATCAGCCCCAGCATTTT. This encodes CASSFRDAPSNQPQHF.

This clone has just a few counts. The J gene is TRBJ1-1, the V gene TRBV29-1; the D gene is possibly TRBD1 (6 bases). CDR1 is SQVTM and CDR2 is ANQGSEA in the germline V gene. V lost 7 bases and J lost 6, with 15 bases in between. CDR3 length equals 12 residues. Here the CDR3 DNA reads TGCAGCGCCCGGACAGCCTTTCCTGAAGCTTTCTTT. Encoded protein: CSARTAFPEAFF.

The rearrangement uses TRBV27 and TRBJ1-4; the D is unclear. The CDR3 runs 17 residues. Germline CDR1 and CDR2: MNHEY and SMNVEV (reference sequence). Trimming pared 2 bases from V and 4 bases from J, leaving 17 bases between. The chain's CDR3 is CASSLSGATMVNEKLFF. CDR3 nucleotides: TGTGCCAGCAGTTTAAGCGGCGCCACGATGGTTAATGAAAAACTGTTTTTT.

This clone was seen only once. The chain couples TRBV7-9 to TRBJ1-5; weak D call: TRBD1 (6 bases). Trimming took 4 bases from V and 3 from J, leaving 10 bases between them. Germline CDR1 is SEHNR and CDR2 is FQNEAQ (reference sequence). This CDR3 comprises 14 residues. The CDR3: CASSSGQPNQPQHF. The CDR3 region has the DNA TGTGCCAGCAGCTCAGGACAGCCCAATCAGCCCCAGCATTTT.